These 29 T cell receptor beta chains came from one sample sequenced in a study of T-cell reconstitution after alpha-beta-depleted transplantation in children. The authors prepared the TCRbeta library with unique molecular identifiers. MiXCR, applied by TCRdb to the PCR reads, yields one record per CDR3 protein. Of 550,000 to 600,000 distinct CDR3 sequences in the sample, 20% to 25% were seen once. The source was PBMCs, mostly from graft donor cells, collected 360 days after TCRalphabeta/CD19-depleted stem cell transplant. Receptors originate from a boy younger than two who had a stem cell transplant for acute myeloid leukemia, so the T cells may come from the graft donor.

This clonotype was found many times. V is TRBV12-3 or TRBV12-4 and J is TRBJ1-6; TRBD1 is a possible D gene (5 bases). Trimming cost V 2 bases and J 7 bases, with 9 bases left between them. CDR3 length: 14 amino acids. The CDR3 DNA reads TGTGCCAGCAGTTTACCAGGGCCCAATTCACCCCTCCACTTT. Translated, it gives CASSLPGPNSPLHF.

This clonotype was seen many times. This chain links TRBV7-2 with TRBJ1-5; D not resolved. The CDR3 covers 14 residues. Germline CDR1 reads SGHTA; CDR2 reads FQGNSA. Trimming cost V 3 bases and J 0 bases, with 6 bases left between them. The CDR3 loop reads CASSFRDSNQPQHF. Written as DNA, the CDR3 is TGTGCCAGCAGCTTTCGGGATAGCAATCAGCCCCAGCATTTT.

This clonotype was observed a few times. The chain is built from TRBV12-3 or TRBV12-4 and TRBJ1-5; 9 bases line up with TRBD1. The CDR3 has 14 amino acids. With V trimmed by 8 bases and J by 7 bases, 9 bases remained unmatched. CDR3 sequence (DNA): TGTGCCAGCTTATTTGGGACAGGGAACCAGCCCCAGCATTTT. Its translation: CASLFGTGNQPQHF.

In its sample, this clonotype was seen many times. The chain has TRBV12-3 or TRBV12-4 and TRBJ2-7; perhaps TRBD2 as D (6 bases). This CDR3 is built from 12 residues. V was trimmed by 6 bases and J by 6 bases, leaving 12 bases between them. This CDR3 is CASRRLGFEQYV. The CDR3 DNA reads TGTGCCAGCAGAAGACTAGGATTCGAGCAGTACGTC.

This clonotype was counted ten times or more. V usage is TRBV10-2 and J usage is TRBJ2-7; D gene unclear. The CDR3 runs 15 residues. Deletions cut 0 bases from V and 1 base from J, with 10 bases between. Germline-derived CDR1 and CDR2 are WSHSY and SAAADI. The CDR3 is CASSESTGRSYEQYV. The DNA for the CDR3 is TGCGCCAGCAGTGAGTCGACTGGCCGATCCTACGAGCAGTACGTC.

The V gene is TRBV12-3 or TRBV12-4, the J gene TRBJ1-2, with 9 bases that match TRBD1. J was trimmed by 10 bases and V by 7 bases; bases with no gene match: 10. The CDR3 sequence is 13 residues long. The CDR3, as DNA: TGTGCCAGCACCCCAGGAGACAGGGGGTCCTACACCTTC. It yields the protein CASTPGDRGSYTF.

Only a few counts were recorded for this clonotype. This may arise from a read error, as a much more abundant clone is one base away. V is TRBV6-1 and J is TRBJ2-7, with 10 bases matching TRBD1. This CDR3 contains 14 residues. CDR1 and CDR2 from the germline V gene are MNHNS and SASEGT. The V gene end was trimmed by 5 bases and the J gene end by 3 bases; junction bases not matched to a gene: 4. The CDR3 nucleotides are TGTGCCAGCAGTCCGGACAGGGGGAGCTACGAGCAGTACTTC. This translates into CASSPDRGSYEQYF.

This clonotype came up a few times. The chain recombines TRBV20-1 with TRBJ2-7, with 7 bases identical to TRBD1. V lost 4 bases to trimming and J lost 2 bases; unmatched junction nucleotides: 5. Germline V gives CDR1 DFQATT, CDR2 SNEGSKA (reference sequence). The CDR3 totals 13 residues. The CDR3 here is CSAKSTGAYEQYV. CDR3 bases: TGCAGTGCTAAATCTACAGGGGCCTACGAGCAGTACGTC.

This clonotype was recorded at least ten times. The CDR3 loop is CATSLGTGKFGANVLTF. For the CDR3, the DNA is TGTGCCACCAGCCTAGGAACCGGGAAGTTTGGGGCCAACGTCCTGACTTTC. The rearrangement links TRBV15 to TRBJ2-6; maybe TRBD2 (5 bases). Deletions cut 5 bases from V and 3 bases from J, with 17 bases between. The germline V gene encodes CDR1 LNHNV and CDR2 YYDKDF (reference sequence). The CDR3 totals 17 residues.

This clonotype was detected a few times. V and J are TRBV20-1 and TRBJ2-1, with TRBD2 identical over 13 bases. Germline lookup yields CDR1 DFQATT and CDR2 SNEGSKA (reference sequence). The V segment lost 0 bases and the J segment 6 bases; nucleotides outside the gene matches: 2. CDR3 length: 15 amino acids. CDR3 sequence (DNA): TGCAGTGCTAGAGACGGGACTAGCGGGATCAATGAGCAGTTCTTC. It encodes CSARDGTSGINEQFF.

The gene calls are TRBV7-2 and TRBJ2-7, with TRBD1 matching over 9 bases. Germline V gives CDR1 SGHTA, CDR2 FQGNSA. This CDR3 spans 14 amino acids. The J segment lost 6 bases and the V segment lost 4 bases, leaving 7 bases of the junction unmatched. The CDR3 DNA is TGTGCCAGCAGCTACATACAGGGGGCGGGCGAGCAGTACTTC. It encodes CASSYIQGAGEQYF.

This clonotype was seen at least ten times. This chain uses TRBV7-9 with TRBJ2-7; no clear D. The CDR3 is 13 amino acids. Trimming cost V 1 base and J 5 bases, with 9 bases left between them. CDR1 is SEHNR and CDR2 is FQNEAQ in the germline V gene (reference sequence). DNA of the CDR3: TGTGCCAGCAGCTTAGACGGATTAGACGAGCAGTACTTC. It encodes CASSLDGLDEQYF.

This clonotype was detected ten times or more. In DNA form, the CDR3 reads TGTGCCAGCAGAGTGACGCCGGACAGGCAGAACTATGGCTACACCTTC. This gives the protein CASRVTPDRQNYGYTF. This sequence joins TRBV28 and TRBJ1-2, with 7 bases matching TRBD1. The CDR3 is 16 amino acids. Per the germline V gene, CDR1 is MDHEN and CDR2 is SYDVKM. Trimming cost V 6 bases and J 2 bases; bases outside gene matches: 12.

This clonotype was detected many times. This chain uses TRBV29-1 with TRBJ1-1; D ambiguous. Per the germline V gene, CDR1 is SQVTM and CDR2 is ANQGSEA. The CDR3 is made up of 11 amino acids. Deletions cut 4 bases from V and 0 bases from J, with 3 bases between. CDR3 DNA: TGCAGCGTTGGCTTGAACACTGAAGCTTTCTTT. As protein: CSVGLNTEAFF.

At least ten counts were recorded for this clonotype. The genes are TRBV29-1 and TRBJ2-3; TRBD1 is a possible D gene (5 bases). The germline V and J ends were trimmed by 4 bases and 5 bases, with 13 bases remaining between them. CDR1 and CDR2 (germline): SQVTM, ANQGSEA. CDR3 size: 13 residues. The CDR3 spells CSVVNFRGDTQYF. CDR3 coding DNA: TGCAGCGTTGTCAACTTTAGGGGAGATACGCAGTATTTT.

The table lists this clonotype with a few counts. This chain connects TRBV28 to TRBJ2-1; TRBD1 might be the D (6 bases). CDR1 and CDR2 from the germline V gene are MDHEN and SYDVKM. The length of the CDR3 is 14 residues. V was clipped by 8 bases and J by 6 bases, with 17 bases between them. CDR3 in amino acids: CASLGDQGSNEQFF. In DNA, the CDR3 is TGTGCCAGCCTCGGGGACCAGGGGTCCAATGAGCAGTTCTTC.

This chain links TRBV9 with TRBJ2-1; 9 nucleotides align to TRBD2. CDR3 size: 15 residues. Germline V gives CDR1 SGDLS, CDR2 YYNGEE. V lost 0 bases to trimming and J lost 8 bases; unmatched junction nucleotides: 6. The CDR3 protein is CASSVGGGAVYEQFF. The CDR3, as DNA: TGTGCCAGCAGCGTAGGCGGGGGGGCAGTATATGAGCAGTTCTTC.

This clonotype was detected many times. The genes are TRBV10-1 and TRBJ2-6, with 9 bases identical to TRBD1. Unmatched junction bases numbered 10, after V lost 8 bases and J lost 5 bases. This CDR3 is built from 16 residues. Per the germline V gene, CDR1 is WNHNN and CDR2 is SYGVQD (reference sequence). As DNA, the CDR3 is TGCGCCAGCGGAGACAGGGGGGGCCGCAGGGCCAACGTCCTGACTTTC. Encoded protein: CASGDRGGRRANVLTF.

This clonotype was seen a handful of times. In nucleotides, the CDR3 is TGTGCCAGCAGTCCCTCGGGACAGGGGGTAGTTGAGCAGTTCTTC. Its protein product is CASSPSGQGVVEQFF. The chain has TRBV12-3 or TRBV12-4 and TRBJ2-1; 11 bases line up with TRBD1. J was trimmed by 9 bases and V by 5 bases; bases with no gene match: 9. The CDR3 spans 15 residues.

Here the CDR3 DNA reads TGTGCCAGCAGTGTGGGGGCAGGGCAGCCCCAGCATTTT. It encodes CASSVGAGQPQHF. The chain joins TRBV12-3 or TRBV12-4 to TRBJ1-5; D is possibly TRBD1 (6 bases). The CDR3 is 13 residues long. V lost 5 bases and J lost 7, with 12 bases in between.

The V call is TRBV9, the J call TRBJ1-6; unclear D gene. Germline CDR1 SGDLS, CDR2 YYNGEE. Trimming removed 0 bases from V and 8 bases from J, with 9 bases in between. The CDR3 has 14 amino acids. The chain's CDR3 is CASSVGRVHSPLHF. CDR3 DNA: TGTGCCAGCAGCGTAGGACGGGTCCATTCACCCCTCCACTTT.

In regard to this clonotype: A much more abundant neighbour one base away suggests this may be a read error. CDR3 amino acids: CASEGSRETQYF. The CDR3 DNA is TGTGCCAGCGAGGGTTCCAGAGAGACCCAGTACTTC. This sequence joins TRBV6-2 or TRBV6-3 and TRBJ2-5, with TRBD2 as a possible D gene (5 bases). Per germline, CDR1 MNHEY and CDR2 SVGEGT. This CDR3 spans 12 amino acids. Trimming cost V 8 bases and J 4 bases, with 11 bases left between them.

In its sample, this clonotype was seen many times. The V and J genes are TRBV24-1 and TRBJ2-1; TRBD2 might be the D (5 bases). Trimming left V 4 bases short and J 4 bases short, with 13 bases between. The CDR3 length is 15 residues. In germline, CDR1 is KGHDR, CDR2 SFDVKD. The CDR3: CATSEWTAGYNEQFF. CDR3 DNA sequence: TGTGCCACCAGTGAGTGGACGGCGGGTTACAATGAGCAGTTCTTC.

This clonotype came up many times. This chain links TRBV6-4 with TRBJ2-1; 8 nucleotides align to TRBD1. V shed 0 bases and J 6 bases; nucleotides not matched to a gene: 4. This CDR3 region has 15 residues. Germline CDR1 MRHNA, CDR2 SNTAGT. The CDR3 nucleotides are TGTGCCAGCAGTGACTCACCTGGGACAGGCAATGAGCAGTTCTTC. Translated: CASSDSPGTGNEQFF.

This clonotype was counted many times. The chain recombines TRBV29-1 with TRBJ2-7; 10 nucleotides agree with TRBD1. This CDR3 spans 15 amino acids. Germline lookup yields CDR1 SQVTM and CDR2 ANQGSEA. The V segment lost 6 bases and the J segment 1 base; nucleotides outside the gene matches: 9. The CDR3 bases are TGCAGCGTGCCTACGACAGGGGGCGATTCCTACGAGCAGTACGTC. Its protein is CSVPTTGGDSYEQYV.

The gene calls are TRBV20-1 and TRBJ2-7, with TRBD2 matching over 8 bases. With V trimmed by 1 base and J by 4 bases, 6 bases remained unmatched. The CDR3 covers 14 residues. The germline V gene encodes CDR1 DFQATT and CDR2 SNEGSKA (reference sequence). The DNA of the CDR3 is TGCAGTGCTAGAGTTGACGGGGGGGCTTACGAGCAGTACTTC. Translated, it gives CSARVDGGAYEQYF.

This clonotype was seen at least ten times. CDR3 bases: TGCAGTGCCCCGAAAACGGGGGTTCTCTCCTACAATGAGCAGTTCTTC. This codes for CSAPKTGVLSYNEQFF. This chain uses TRBV20-1 with TRBJ2-1; a possible D gene is TRBD2 (6 bases). The CDR3 spans 16 residues. Between the trimmed V and J ends, which lost 6 bases and 0 bases, there was a span of 18 bases. Germline V gene data show CDR1 as DFQATT and CDR2 as SNEGSKA (reference sequence).

This clonotype showed up many times. This chain connects TRBV28 to TRBJ2-5; 9 bases agree with TRBD1. V lost 10 bases and J lost 4; bases outside the gene matches: 13. Germline V lookup: CDR1 MDHEN, CDR2 SYDVKM. This CDR3 has 15 amino acids. Here the CDR3 DNA reads TGTGCCACAGCACCGGGACAGGGATGGCGAGAGACCCAGTACTTC. This codes for CATAPGQGWRETQYF.

V is TRBV6-2 or TRBV6-3 and J is TRBJ2-3; D gene unclear. Trimming pared 5 bases from V and 2 bases from J, leaving 8 bases between. This CDR3 has 13 residues. Germline CDR1 MNHEY, CDR2 SVGEGT. CDR3 nucleotide sequence: TGTGCCAGCAGTAGGCAGATCACAGATACGCAGTATTTT. Translating it yields CASSRQITDTQYF.